The entry below gives a single T cell receptor beta chain sequence along with its context. Clones were sequenced by immunoSEQ multiplex PCR, and TCRdb holds only the in-frame ones, with some missing. Of tens of thousands of clones listed, around 92% are singletons. CDR3 size: 15 residues. Trimming removed 0 bases at V and 0 bases at J, with 9 bases between. Germline V lookup: CDR1 MNHEY, CDR2 SMNVEV (reference sequence). The entry originates in a study of blood T cell repertoires in COVID-19. This clonotype was sampled from a human donor in a cohort sampled during active COVID-19. Sequencing used peripheral blood. This rearrangement joins TRBV27 to TRBJ2-7; a weak D match, TRBD2 (6 bases). CDR3 sequence reads: CASSLSGGHSYEQYF. Here the CDR3 DNA reads TGTGCCAGCAGTTTATCGGGGGGTCACTCCTACGAGCAGTACTTC.